The 7 T cell receptor beta chains below come from one sample, sequenced in a study of shared clonotypes between healthy human individuals (TCRdb year 2020). Preparation of the library involved the immunoSEQ multiplex PCR assay. TCRdb provides this immuneACCESS table in a form limited to in-frame rearrangements. Some clones are lacking; in checked studies, under half of them reflect an unresolved V gene, and why the rest are absent is not known. Within this sample are around 500,000 clones, with over 70% of them counted one time only. 10% to 15% of the sample comes from the top ten. The specimen was PBMCs. The receptors stem from a woman aged 40 to 55 in good health. Some clones in this sample may be carry-over from other donors' samples.

V and J are TRBV30 and TRBJ1-1; possible D gene TRBD1, 6 bases. The germline V gene encodes CDR1 GTSNPN and CDR2 SVGIG (reference sequence). Trimming removed 3 bases from V and 4 bases from J, with 15 bases in between. The CDR3 length is 14 residues. CDR3 region: CAWRENGGGTEAFF. CDR3 in DNA: TGTGCCTGGAGGGAAAACGGAGGGGGCACTGAAGCTTTCTTT.

To note about this clone: A far larger clone is one nucleotide away, so this likely arose from a read error. The chain links TRBV27 to TRBJ2-6, with a tentative D call TRBD1 (5 bases). V was shortened by 8 bases and J by 8 bases, with 13 bases between the two germline ends. CDR1 and CDR2 (germline): MNHEY, SMNVEV (reference sequence). CDR3 length: 13 amino acids. CDR3: CASYYRQPNVLTF. The DNA of the CDR3 is TGTGCCAGCTACTACAGGCAGCCCAACGTCCTGACTTTC.

In regard to this clone: This likely stems from a read error, as it lies one base from a far larger clone. This chain connects TRBV13 to TRBJ1-3; D gene uncertain. Germline V gene data show CDR1 as PRHDT and CDR2 as FYEKMQ (reference sequence). This CDR3 is built from 16 residues. V lost 4 bases to trimming and J lost 8 bases, with 21 bases between them. The CDR3 loop is CASSWSMDRSRDTIYF. CDR3 nucleotide sequence: TGTGCCAGCAGCTGGTCCATGGACCGGAGTCGAGACACCATATATTTT.

As concerns this clone: This likely stems from a read error, as it lies one base from a far larger clone. The chain links TRBV6-6 to TRBJ2-5; the D gene is possibly TRBD2 (5 bases). The CDR3 extends over 13 amino acids. Germline values: CDR1 MNHNY, CDR2 SVGAGI (reference sequence). The DNA of the CDR3 is TGTGCCAGCAGTTATGCCGGGGAAGATACCCAGTACTTC. It translates to CASSYAGEDTQYF.

Only a few counts were recorded for this clone. Just one base apart from a much larger clone, this may be a read error. The rearrangement links TRBV6-4 to TRBJ2-2; a weak D match, TRBD1 (5 bases). This CDR3 comprises 14 residues. CDR1 and CDR2 (germline): MRHNA, SNTAGT. The V gene lost 0 bases and the J gene lost 3 bases, with 5 bases spanning the gap. The CDR3 sequence is CASSDSTDTGELFF. The CDR3 region has the DNA TGTGCCAGCAGTGACTCGACAGACACCGGGGAGCTGTTTTTT.

This clone was detected many times. The chain combines TRBV14 with TRBJ2-2; D is unresolved. The germline V gene encodes CDR1 SGHDN and CDR2 FVKESK. The V gene lost 7 bases and the J gene lost 1 base, with 7 bases spanning the gap. CDR3 length equals 13 residues. The CDR3 spells CASKGLNTGELFF. Here the CDR3 DNA reads TGTGCCAGCAAGGGATTGAACACCGGGGAGCTGTTTTTT.

J is TRBJ1-1 and V is TRBV27; TRBD1 is a possible D gene (6 bases). Looked up from germline, CDR1 is MNHEY and CDR2 is SMNVEV (reference sequence). Trimming removed 5 bases from V and 1 base from J, with 14 bases in between. The CDR3 covers 15 residues. The CDR3 is CASSVTGSPNTEAFF. The DNA for the CDR3 is TGTGCCAGCAGTGTCACAGGGTCCCCGAACACTGAAGCTTTCTTT.